This TCR beta chain appears in the sequencing data of a study of shared clonotypes between healthy human individuals. Across the study: The study enrolled a couple of women and three men aged 18 to 49.

Study observations and caveats: About 5% of naive CD4 clonotypes were shared across a few donors.

Method: immunoSEQ multiplex PCR; TCRdb's copy keeps in-frame clones and lacks some. Of 800,000 or so clones in the sample, about 96% were seen once. Germline V gene data show CDR1 as SGHRS and CDR2 as YFSETQ. V shed 2 bases, J shed 5 bases, and the junction held 4 bases outside the gene matches. This CDR3 comprises 15 residues. Terminally differentiated effector memory CD45RA+ cells were excluded by CCR7 positive selection of CD45RO-negative cells. For this clone: Its matching antigen is unknown.

The genes are TRBV5-1 and TRBJ2-1; TRBD2 matches at 10 bases. This TCR came from a man younger than 45 in good health. Sequencing was done on a sample of naive CD8+ T cells sorted from blood. The CDR3 region is CASSFIAGGNNEQFF. For the CDR3, the DNA is TGCGCCAGCAGCTTTATAGCGGGAGGCAACAATGAGCAGTTCTTC.